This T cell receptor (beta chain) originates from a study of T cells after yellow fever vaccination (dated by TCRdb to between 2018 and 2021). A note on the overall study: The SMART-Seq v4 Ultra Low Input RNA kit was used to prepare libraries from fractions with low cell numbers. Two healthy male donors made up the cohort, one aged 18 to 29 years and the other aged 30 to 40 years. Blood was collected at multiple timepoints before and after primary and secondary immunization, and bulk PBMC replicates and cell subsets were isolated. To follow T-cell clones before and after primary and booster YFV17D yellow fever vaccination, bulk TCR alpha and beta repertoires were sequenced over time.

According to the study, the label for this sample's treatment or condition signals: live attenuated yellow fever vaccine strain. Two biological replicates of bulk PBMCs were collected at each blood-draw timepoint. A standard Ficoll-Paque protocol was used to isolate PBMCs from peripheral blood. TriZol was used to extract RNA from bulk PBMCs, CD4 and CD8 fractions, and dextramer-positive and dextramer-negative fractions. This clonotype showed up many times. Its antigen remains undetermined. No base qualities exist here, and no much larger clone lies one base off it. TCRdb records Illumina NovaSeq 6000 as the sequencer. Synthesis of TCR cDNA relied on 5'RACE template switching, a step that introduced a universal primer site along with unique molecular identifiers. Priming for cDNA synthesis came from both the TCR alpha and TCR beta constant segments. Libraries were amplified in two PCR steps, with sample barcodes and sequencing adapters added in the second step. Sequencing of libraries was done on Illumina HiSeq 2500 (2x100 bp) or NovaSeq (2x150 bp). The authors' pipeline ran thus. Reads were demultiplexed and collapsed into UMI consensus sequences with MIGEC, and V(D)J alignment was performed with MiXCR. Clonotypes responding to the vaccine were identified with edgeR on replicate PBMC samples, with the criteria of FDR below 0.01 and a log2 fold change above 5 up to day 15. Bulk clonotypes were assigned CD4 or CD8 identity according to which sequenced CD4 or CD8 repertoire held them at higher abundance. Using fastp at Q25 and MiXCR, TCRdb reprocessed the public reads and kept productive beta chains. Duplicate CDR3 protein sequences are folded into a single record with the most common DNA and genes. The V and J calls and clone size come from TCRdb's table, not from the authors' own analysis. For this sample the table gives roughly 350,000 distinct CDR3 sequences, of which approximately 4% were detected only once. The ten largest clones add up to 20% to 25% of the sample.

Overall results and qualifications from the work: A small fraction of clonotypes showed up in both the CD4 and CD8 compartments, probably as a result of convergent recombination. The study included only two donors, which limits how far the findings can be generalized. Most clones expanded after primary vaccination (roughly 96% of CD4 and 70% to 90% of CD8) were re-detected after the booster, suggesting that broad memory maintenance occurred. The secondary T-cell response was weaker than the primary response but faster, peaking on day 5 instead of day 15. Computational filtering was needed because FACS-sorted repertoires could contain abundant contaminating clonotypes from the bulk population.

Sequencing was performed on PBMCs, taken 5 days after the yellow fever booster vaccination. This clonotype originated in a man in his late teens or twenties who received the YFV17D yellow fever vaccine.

The CDR3 here reads CSARANWVAGEKGQPQHF. The bases are TGCAGTGCTAGAGCAAACTGGGTTGCAGGGGAGAAAGGGCAGCCCCAGCATTTT. Recombination joined TRBV20-1 with TRBJ1-5, with TRBD1 perhaps the D gene, on 6 matching bases. The germline V gene (reference sequence) yields DFQATT for CDR1 and SNEGSKA for CDR2. The CDR3 runs 18 amino acids, cysteine and phenylalanine included. The read is trimmed to its CDR3 DNA, 54 bases read in frame from base 1. V gives up 1 base and J gives up 7 bases, and the segment between their germline ends measures 26 bases.